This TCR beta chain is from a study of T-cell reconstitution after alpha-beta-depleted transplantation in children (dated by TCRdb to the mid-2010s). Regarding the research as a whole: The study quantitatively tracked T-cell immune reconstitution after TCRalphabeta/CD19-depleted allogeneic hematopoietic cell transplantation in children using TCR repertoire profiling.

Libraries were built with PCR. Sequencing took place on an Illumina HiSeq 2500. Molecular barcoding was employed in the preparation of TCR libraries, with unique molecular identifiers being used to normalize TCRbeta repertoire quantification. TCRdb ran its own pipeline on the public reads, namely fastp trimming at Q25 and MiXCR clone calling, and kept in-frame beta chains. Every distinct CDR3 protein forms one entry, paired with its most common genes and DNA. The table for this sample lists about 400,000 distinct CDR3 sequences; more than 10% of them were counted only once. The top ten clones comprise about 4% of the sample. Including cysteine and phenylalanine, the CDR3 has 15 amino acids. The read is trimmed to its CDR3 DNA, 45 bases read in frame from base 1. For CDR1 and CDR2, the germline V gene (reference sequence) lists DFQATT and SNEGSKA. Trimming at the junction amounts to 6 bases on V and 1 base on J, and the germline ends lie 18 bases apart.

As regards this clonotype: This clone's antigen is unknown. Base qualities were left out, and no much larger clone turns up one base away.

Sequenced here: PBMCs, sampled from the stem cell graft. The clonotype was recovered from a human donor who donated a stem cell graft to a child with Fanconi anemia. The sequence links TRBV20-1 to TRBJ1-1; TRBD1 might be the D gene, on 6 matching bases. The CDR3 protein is CSAREGTQGNTEAFF. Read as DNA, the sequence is TGCAGTGCCCGCGAGGGGACACAGGGGAACACTGAAGCTTTCTTT.